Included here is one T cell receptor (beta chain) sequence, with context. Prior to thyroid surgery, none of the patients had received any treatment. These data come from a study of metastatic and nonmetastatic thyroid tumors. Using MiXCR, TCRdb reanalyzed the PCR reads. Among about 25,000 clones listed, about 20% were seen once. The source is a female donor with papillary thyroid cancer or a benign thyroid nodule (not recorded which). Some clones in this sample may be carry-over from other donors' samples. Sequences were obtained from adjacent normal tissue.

CDR3 nucleotides: TGTGCCATCAGTGAGTCGGGGAGGACGAGCAATCAGCCAAAGCATTTT. Protein product: CAISESGRTSNQPKHF. V is TRBV10-3 and J is TRBJ1-5; D remains unclear. CDR1 ENHRY and CDR2 SYGVKD come from the germline V gene. V was pared by 0 bases and J by 14 bases, with 23 bases between. This CDR3 is built from 16 residues.